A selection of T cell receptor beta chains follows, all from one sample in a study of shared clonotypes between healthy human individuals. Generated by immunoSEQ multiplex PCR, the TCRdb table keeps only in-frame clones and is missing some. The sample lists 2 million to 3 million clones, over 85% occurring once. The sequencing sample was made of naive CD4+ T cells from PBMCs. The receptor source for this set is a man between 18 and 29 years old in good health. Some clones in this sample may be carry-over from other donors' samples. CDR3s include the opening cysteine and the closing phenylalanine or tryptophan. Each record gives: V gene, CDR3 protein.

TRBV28	CASSPSGGSGEAFF
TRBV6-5	CASSYSGRELFF
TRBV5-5	CASSLGAASSYNEQFF
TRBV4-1	CASSQDAGYGYTF
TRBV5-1	CASSSRGQATNEKLFF
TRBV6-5	CASSYSMGNEKLFF
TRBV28	CASSLPGPAGSYNEQFF
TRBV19	CASSIDLLGQGTDTQYF
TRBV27	CASSLFPGQGPNTGELFF
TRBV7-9	CASRIVDRDYGYTF
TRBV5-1	CASSSTLNTEAFF
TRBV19	CASRDRTWGGTQYF
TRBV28	CASSLRSSSNQPQHF
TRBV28	CASSFRGIAKNIQYF
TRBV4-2	CASSQTGGSITYNEQFF
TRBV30	CAWSQGAGELFF
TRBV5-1	CASSLLGDEQFF
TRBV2	CASGEGQETQYF
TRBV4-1	CASSQVLTVGIHEQYF
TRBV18	CASSPRAGWETEAFF
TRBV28	CASTLGTGAYEQYF
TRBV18	CASSPTERTYSPLHF
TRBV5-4	CASGGSLTTDTQYF
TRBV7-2	CASSPSIVETHEQYF
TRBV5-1	CASSLTGSPQNYGYTF
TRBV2	CASSERAGTQPQHF
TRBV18	CASSLSAGGFTDTQYF
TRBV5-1	CASSFQGNTEAFF
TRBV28	CATRDGGQETQYF
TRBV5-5	CASSLAGRAPPGNEQFF
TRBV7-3	CASSFLAENYNEQFF
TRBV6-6	CASSFYGGAGNTIYF
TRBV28	CASSLPKGDHQPQHF
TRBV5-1	CASSLGGTGGVNEQFF
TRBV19	CASSKPDSTFQETQYF
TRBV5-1	CASSLENRETGQYF
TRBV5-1	CASSLAESGANVLTF
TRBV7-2	CASSEEREGPQHF
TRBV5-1	CASSSTSGKPYEQYF
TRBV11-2	CASSLDGRAGGPGQYF